This TCR beta chain is from a study of blood T cells in healthy people across ages. About the study: Every two T cells gave about one barcoded beta molecule via template switching.

V trimming: 5 bases; J trimming: 2 bases; junction bases outside the gene matches: 8. The CDR3 runs to 16 residues. Germline lookup yields CDR1 SGHKS and CDR2 YYEKEE (reference sequence). In this sample, this clonotype turned up a few times. The second PCR ran about 6 to 11 cycles with a sample-barcoded 5' primer and J-beta primers. With 12 random nucleotides, a template-switch adaptor tagged each individual cDNA molecule. Each CDR3 protein is one row after TCRdb ran MiXCR on the 5' RACE reads. The sample carries 650,000 to 800,000 distinct CDR3 sequences, under 55% recorded once. Sequencing was carried out using blood. The chain uses TRBV5-5 and TRBJ2-2; 8 bases align to TRBD1. This clonotype originated in a man aged 55 to 69 in good health. This chain's CDR3 is CASRFRDRKNTGELFF. CDR3 DNA sequence: TGTGCCAGCAGGTTCCGGGACAGGAAAAACACCGGGGAGCTGTTTTTT.